The 21 T cell receptor beta chains given below trace back to one sample, sequenced in a study of patients and donors after allogeneic stem cell transplantation. TCRdb recomputed calls from the RT-PCR reads with MiXCR, one row per CDR3 protein. The sample lists 15,000 to 20,000 distinct CDR3 sequences; approximately 25% were seen once. Input material: blood, either unsorted or a sorted T cell fraction (not recorded which). The receptors stem from a human donor who was either an allogeneic HSCT recipient or a stem cell or donor lymphocyte infusion donor (not recorded which). It is not recorded whose cells these are; they may come from a transplant donor.

This chain joins TRBV7-9 and TRBJ2-2, with TRBD1 as a possible D gene (6 bases). The germline V and J ends were trimmed by 4 bases and 5 bases, with 20 bases remaining between them. Germline V gene data show CDR1 as SEHNR and CDR2 as FQNEAQ (reference sequence). The length of the CDR3 is 17 residues. The CDR3 is CASSYRRDKLRTGELFF. CDR3 DNA: TGTGCCAGCAGCTACCGACGGGACAAACTTAGGACCGGGGAGCTGTTTTTT.

Only a few counts were recorded for this clonotype. Here the CDR3 DNA reads TGCAGGGGGACAGGGAACACTGAAGCTTTCTTT. Translated, it gives CRGTGNTEAFF. V is TRBV20-1 and J is TRBJ1-1; 8 nucleotides match TRBD1. The CDR3 has 11 amino acids. Germline CDR1 and CDR2: DFQATT and SNEGSKA (reference sequence).

The chain carries TRBV5-1 and TRBJ2-2; D unresolved. The germline V gene encodes CDR1 SGHRS and CDR2 YFSETQ. CDR3 length: 14 amino acids. V gave up 6 bases and J gave up 0 bases, with 9 bases separating them. The CDR3 DNA sequence: TGCGCCAGCATGGCTCAAGCGAACACCGGGGAGCTGTTTTTT. Its translation is CASMAQANTGELFF.

This clonotype was counted a single time. The chain combines TRBV7-7 with TRBJ2-1; TRBD1 matches 7 bases. CDR1 is SSHAT, CDR2 FNYEAQ, per germline (reference sequence). V lost 5 bases, J lost 9 bases, and 10 bases stayed unmatched. The CDR3 runs to 14 residues. CDR3 DNA: TGTGCCAGCAGCAGGGGACAGACTACCGGTGAGCAGTTCTTC. The encoded protein is CASSRGQTTGEQFF.

The chain employs TRBV12-3 or TRBV12-4 and TRBJ1-1; 8 bases align to TRBD1. J gave up 1 base and V 3 bases, and 4 bases lay outside the gene matches. The CDR3 loop spans 15 amino acids. CDR3 DNA sequence: TGTGCCAGCAGTTTCCGGGACAGGCCGAACACTGAAGCTTTCTTT. Residues: CASSFRDRPNTEAFF.

The J gene is TRBJ1-1, the V gene TRBV9; TRBD1 might be the D (6 bases). Trimming left V 0 bases short and J 1 base short, with 10 bases between. There are 15 residues in the CDR3. The germline gives CDR1 SGDLS, CDR2 YYNGEE. CDR3 amino acids: CASSVGQGKNTEAFF. DNA of the CDR3: TGTGCCAGCAGCGTAGGGCAGGGGAAGAACACTGAAGCTTTCTTT.

This clonotype came up many times. The chain employs TRBV6-2 or TRBV6-3 and TRBJ2-5; no reliable D call. There are 11 residues in the CDR3. V shed 8 bases and J shed 5 bases, with 9 bases lying between them. Germline CDR1 is MNHEY and CDR2 is SVGEGT. The CDR3 loop is CASADGETQYF. DNA of the CDR3: TGTGCCAGCGCCGACGGGGAGACCCAGTACTTC.

This clonotype was seen more than once but under ten times. This chain links TRBV5-1 with TRBJ1-6; no firm D call. Trimming shortened V by 0 bases and J by 3 bases, and 7 bases separated the two germline ends. Germline loops: CDR1 SGHRS, CDR2 YFSETQ. The CDR3 consists of 15 residues. CDR3 in amino acids: CASSLEPVYNSPLHF. The CDR3 nucleotides read TGCGCCAGCAGCTTGGAGCCCGTCTATAATTCACCCCTCCACTTT.

The V gene is TRBV5-1, the J gene TRBJ2-3, with D possibly matching TRBD1 (6 bases). Trimming took off 2 bases at V and 2 bases at J, with 9 bases between the two ends. The CDR3 contains 14 residues. CDR1 and CDR2 from the germline V gene are SGHRS and YFSETQ. CDR3 protein: CASSFRDNTDTQYF. The DNA for the CDR3 is TGCGCCAGCAGCTTCCGGGACAACACAGATACGCAGTATTTT.

The V call is TRBV6-5, the J call TRBJ1-6, with a weak D call TRBD1 (6 bases). The CDR3 has 16 residues. The germline V gene encodes CDR1 MNHEY and CDR2 SVGAGI. With 7 bases removed from V and 0 bases from J, the gap between germline ends came to 13 bases. Here the CDR3 DNA reads TGTGCCAGCACTCGTCGGGGGGCCTCCTATAATTCACCCCTCCACTTT. Translated: CASTRRGASYNSPLHF.

This clonotype was found a few times. CDR3 DNA: TGTGCCAGCAGCCAACGCGGGGGGCTTGAAGCTTTCTTT. Translated, it gives CASSQRGGLEAFF. The V gene is TRBV3-1, the J gene TRBJ1-1; D perhaps matches TRBD1 (6 bases). The V gene's germline CDR1 is LGHDT and CDR2 YNNKEL (reference sequence). Trimming removed 2 bases at V and 7 bases at J, with 11 bases between. The CDR3 extends over 13 amino acids.

This clonotype occurred many times. This chain joins TRBV4-2 and TRBJ1-3, with D possibly matching TRBD1 (5 bases). Germline lookup yields CDR1 LGHNA and CDR2 YNFKEQ. V was trimmed by 6 bases and J by 4 bases, leaving 16 bases between them. The CDR3 length is 15 residues. The CDR3 bases are TGTGCCAGCAGACCCCCAGGGTGGTCCGGAAACACCATATATTTT. This translates into CASRPPGWSGNTIYF.

The CDR3 DNA follows: TGTGCCAGCTCACCTGGGAGTAGAGTCACTGAAGCTTTCTTT. Amino acids: CASSPGSRVTEAFF. The rearrangement links TRBV18 to TRBJ1-1, with D hard to call. V lost 3 bases and J 4 bases, leaving 12 bases between the germline ends. Germline assignment: CDR1 KGHSH and CDR2 LQKENI. The CDR3 spans 14 residues.

V and J are TRBV5-1 and TRBJ2-7; 7 nucleotides agree with TRBD2. V shed 3 bases, J shed 4 bases, and the junction held 13 bases outside the gene matches. Germline V gene data show CDR1 as SGHRS and CDR2 as YFSETQ. The CDR3 has 16 residues. The CDR3 sequence is CASSSHPGTTIYEQYF. The CDR3 nucleotides read TGCGCCAGCAGCTCTCATCCGGGGACTACCATTTACGAGCAGTACTTC.

This clonotype was seen many times. V gene TRBV10-3 combines with J gene TRBJ1-1; no clear D gene. Germline CDR1 reads ENHRY; CDR2 reads SYGVKD. The CDR3 is 13 residues long. Trimming cost V 6 bases and J 4 bases, with 12 bases left between them. CDR3 amino acids: CAIRAEVGTEAFF. The CDR3 nucleotides are TGTGCCATCAGGGCTGAAGTTGGCACTGAAGCTTTCTTT.

This clonotype was found many times. This chain links TRBV28 with TRBJ1-1; D gene unclear. The CDR3 consists of 14 residues. Germline CDR1 reads MDHEN; CDR2 reads SYDVKM. Trimming removed 3 bases from V and 5 bases from J, with 13 bases in between. Written as DNA, the CDR3 is TGTGCCAGCAGTTTCGCTGGTCGGCAAACTGAAGCTTTCTTT. Its translation is CASSFAGRQTEAFF.

The gene calls are TRBV11-2 and TRBJ2-3; tentative D call: TRBD2 (6 bases). The CDR3 covers 13 residues. Looked up from germline, CDR1 is SGHAT and CDR2 is FQNNGV. Trimming shortened V by 3 bases and J by 3 bases, and 7 bases separated the two germline ends. CDR3 nucleotides: TGTGCCAGCAGCTTTGGAGGGACAGATACGCAGTATTTT. Amino acids: CASSFGGTDTQYF.

This clonotype is medium-sized in the sample. This sequence joins TRBV20-1 and TRBJ2-4, with 7 bases aligning to TRBD1. Unmatched junction bases numbered 20, after V lost 4 bases and J lost 8 bases. The CDR3 covers 17 residues. Per germline, CDR1 DFQATT and CDR2 SNEGSKA (reference sequence). This chain's CDR3 is CSAIPLTGQGVMDIQYF. The CDR3, as DNA: TGCAGTGCTATCCCACTCACGGGGCAGGGGGTAATGGACATTCAGTACTTC.

This clonotype was seen only a few times. The chain recombines TRBV6-6 with TRBJ1-6; TRBD1 matches at 9 bases. V gave up 2 bases and J gave up 9 bases; unmatched junction bases: 5. Germline values: CDR1 MNHNY, CDR2 SVGAGI (reference sequence). CDR3 size: 15 residues. The CDR3 is CASSYAGTGSSPLHF. CDR3 DNA: TGTGCCAGCAGTTACGCCGGGACAGGGTCTTCACCCCTCCACTTT.

The genes are TRBV28 and TRBJ2-7, with 11 bases aligning to TRBD2. Per germline, CDR1 MDHEN and CDR2 SYDVKM. Unmatched junction bases numbered 11, after V lost 3 bases and J lost 7 bases. The length of the CDR3 is 16 residues. As DNA, the CDR3 is TGTGCCAGCAGTTTGGGGACTAGCGGACCCGGGGGGGAGCAGTACTTC. Residues: CASSLGTSGPGGEQYF. The full variable domain, in which reference TRBV28 and TRBJ2-7 provide the parts outside the CDR3, is DVKVTQSSRYLVKRTGEKVFLECVQDMDHENMFWYRQDPGLGLRLIYFSYDVKMKEKGDIPEGYSVSREKKERFSLILESASTNQTSMYLCASSLGTSGPGGEQYFGPGTRLTVT.

The genes are TRBV20-1 and TRBJ2-3; TRBD2 matches at 9 bases. V trimming: 1 base; J trimming: 4 bases; junction bases outside the gene matches: 3. CDR3 length: 14 amino acids. The V gene's germline CDR1 is DFQATT and CDR2 SNEGSKA (reference sequence). CDR3 sequence reads: CSARGGGVSDTQYF. CDR3 bases: TGCAGTGCTAGAGGCGGGGGGGTTTCAGATACGCAGTATTTT.